This T cell receptor (beta chain) was found in a study of patients and donors after allogeneic stem cell transplantation. TCRdb re-derived calls from the RT-PCR reads in MiXCR, one entry per CDR3 protein. The sample lists roughly 960,000 distinct CDR3 sequences; 15% to 20% were seen once. This CDR3 is built from 16 residues. The ends were cut back, 2 bases at V and 4 bases at J, with 15 bases in the middle. The receptor's source is a human donor who was either an allogeneic HSCT recipient or a stem cell or donor lymphocyte infusion donor (not recorded which). It is not recorded whose cells these are; they may come from a transplant donor. The chain has TRBV12-3 or TRBV12-4 and TRBJ2-1, with D maybe TRBD2 (5 bases). Sequencing was performed on blood, either unsorted or a sorted T cell fraction (not recorded which). This chain's CDR3 is CASSLMGVGKYNEQFF. The CDR3 bases are TGTGCCAGCAGTTTAATGGGAGTTGGCAAATACAATGAGCAGTTCTTC.